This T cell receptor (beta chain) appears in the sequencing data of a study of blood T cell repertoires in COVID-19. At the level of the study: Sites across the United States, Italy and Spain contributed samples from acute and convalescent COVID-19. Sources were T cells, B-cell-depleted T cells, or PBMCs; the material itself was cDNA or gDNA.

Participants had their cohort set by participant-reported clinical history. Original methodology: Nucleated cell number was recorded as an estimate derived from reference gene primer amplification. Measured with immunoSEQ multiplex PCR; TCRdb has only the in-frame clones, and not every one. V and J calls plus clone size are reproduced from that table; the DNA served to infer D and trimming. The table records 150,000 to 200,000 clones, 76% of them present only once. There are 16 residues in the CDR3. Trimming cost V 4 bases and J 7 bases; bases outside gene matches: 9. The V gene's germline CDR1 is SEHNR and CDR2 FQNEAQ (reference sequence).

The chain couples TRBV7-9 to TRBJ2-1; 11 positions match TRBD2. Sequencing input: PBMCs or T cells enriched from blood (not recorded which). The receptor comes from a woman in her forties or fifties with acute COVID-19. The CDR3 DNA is TGTGCCAGCAGCTCCGTTAGCGGGGGGGCCTTGAATGAGCAGTTCTTC. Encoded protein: CASSSVSGGALNEQFF.